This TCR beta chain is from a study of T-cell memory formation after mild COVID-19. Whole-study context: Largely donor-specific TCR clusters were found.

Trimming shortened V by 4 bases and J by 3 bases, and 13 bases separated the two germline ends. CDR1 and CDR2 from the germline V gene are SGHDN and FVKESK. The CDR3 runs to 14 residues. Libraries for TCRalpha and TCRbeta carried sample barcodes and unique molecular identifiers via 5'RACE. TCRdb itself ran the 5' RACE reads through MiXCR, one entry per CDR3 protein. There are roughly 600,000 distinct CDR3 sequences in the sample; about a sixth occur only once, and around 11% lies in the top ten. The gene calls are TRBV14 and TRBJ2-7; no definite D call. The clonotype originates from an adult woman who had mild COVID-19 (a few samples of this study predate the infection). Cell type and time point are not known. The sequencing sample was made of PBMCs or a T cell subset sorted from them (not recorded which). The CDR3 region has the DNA TGTGCCAGCAGCCCCCGTTTGGACGGCTACGAGCAGTACTTC. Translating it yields CASSPRLDGYEQYF. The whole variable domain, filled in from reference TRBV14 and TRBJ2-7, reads EAGVTQFPSHSVIEKGQTVTLRCDPISGHDNLYWYRRVMGKEIKFLLHFVKESKQDESGMPNNRFLAERTGGTYSTLKVQPAELEDSGVYFCASSPRLDGYEQYFGPGTRLTVT.